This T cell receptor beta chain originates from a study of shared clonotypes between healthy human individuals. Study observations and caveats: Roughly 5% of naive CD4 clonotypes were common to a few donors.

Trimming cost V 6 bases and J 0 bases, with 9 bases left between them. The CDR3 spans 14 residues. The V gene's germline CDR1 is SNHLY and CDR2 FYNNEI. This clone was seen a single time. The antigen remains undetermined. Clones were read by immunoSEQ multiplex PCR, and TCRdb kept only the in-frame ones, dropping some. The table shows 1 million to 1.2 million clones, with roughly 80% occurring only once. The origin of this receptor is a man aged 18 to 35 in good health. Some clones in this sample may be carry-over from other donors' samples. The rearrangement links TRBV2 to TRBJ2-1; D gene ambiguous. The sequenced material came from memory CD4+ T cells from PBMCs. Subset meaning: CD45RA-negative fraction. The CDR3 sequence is CASSVESSYNEQFF. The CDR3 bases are TGTGCCAGCAGCGTAGAGAGCTCCTACAATGAGCAGTTCTTC.